This TCR beta chain was found in a study of cytotoxic CD8 clonotypes in ibrutinib-treated CLL. Study summary: 11 relapsed/refractory, roughly 15 treatment-naive; around 18 IGHV unmutated.

The protocol was immunoSEQ multiplex PCR, while the TCRdb copy is restricted to in-frame clones and leaves out a portion. The data show roughly 51,000 clones, approximately 50% seen once. The length of the CDR3 is 15 residues. From germline, CDR1 is KGHSH and CDR2 LQKENI. V was cut by 4 bases and J by 5 bases, with 15 bases left in between. This chain connects TRBV18 to TRBJ2-1; the D is unclear. The clonotype comes from a human donor with chronic lymphocytic leukemia. The sequencing used PBMCs, collected after 12 months of ibrutinib treatment. CDR3 protein: CASSQFSYGDNEQFF. CDR3 nucleotide sequence: TGTGCCAGCTCACAATTCTCCTATGGGGACAATGAGCAGTTCTTC.